Described below is a single TCR beta chain sequence and its context. This sample was included in a study of blood T cell repertoires in COVID-19. Study as a whole: Acute and convalescent COVID-19 specimens originated in the United States, Italy and Spain.

CDR1 LNHDA and CDR2 SQIVND come from the germline V gene (reference sequence). V was pared by 4 bases and J by 7 bases, with 6 bases of the junction left unmatched. The CDR3 length is 13 residues. Source study methods: It was from reference gene primer amplification that nucleated cell counts were estimated. The data were produced by immunoSEQ multiplex PCR, yet TCRdb's version contains in-frame clones alone and is incomplete. That table gives V, J and clone size, and the DNA gave D and trimming. The sample has some 120,000 clones, around 91% seen once. Sequenced: peripheral blood. This chain connects TRBV19 to TRBJ1-1, with TRBD1 identical over 7 bases. The clonotype was recovered from a man aged 65 to 85 with active or convalescent COVID-19. Written as DNA, the CDR3 is TGTGCCAGTAGTACCCGTGGGACAGTTGAAGCTTTCTTT. It yields the protein CASSTRGTVEAFF.